This is a list of T cell receptor beta chains from one sample in a study of human T cells and chemical hapten exposure. TCRdb ran MiXCR on the RACE reads and lists one entry per CDR3 protein. The table lists tens of thousands of distinct CDR3 sequences, roughly a tenth of them singletons. This specimen consisted of whole blood, obtained in connection with sensitization to the hapten diphenylcyclopropenone (DPC). The receptors stem from a woman in her twenties or thirties with alopecia areata. Some clones in this sample may be carry-over from other donors' samples. The CDR3 runs from the conserved cysteine through the conserved F or W. The order of the fields is D gene, V gene, CDR3 protein. A D gene is named only where the DNA matches it firmly.

d_call: -
v_call: TRBV20-1
cdr3_aa: CSARESGNTIYF

d_call: TRBD2
v_call: TRBV3-1
cdr3_aa: CASSQDLLAGGGDTQYF

d_call: -
v_call: TRBV4-2
cdr3_aa: CASSQAPSENIQYF

d_call: TRBD2
v_call: TRBV12-3/TRBV12-4
cdr3_aa: CASSLGAGASYEQYF

d_call: -
v_call: TRBV12-3/TRBV12-4
cdr3_aa: CASSSGRIKQETQYF

d_call: -
v_call: TRBV20-1
cdr3_aa: CSAFPGATGNTIYF

d_call: -
v_call: TRBV19
cdr3_aa: CASSIDHRYGDNF

d_call: TRBD1
v_call: TRBV10-3
cdr3_aa: CAISPRAGTERHEQYF

d_call: -
v_call: TRBV29-1
cdr3_aa: CSAADTEAFF

d_call: -
v_call: TRBV14
cdr3_aa: CASSSNLQGNTEAFF

d_call: -
v_call: TRBV5-1
cdr3_aa: CASSFEQGGIDEQYF

d_call: -
v_call: TRBV6-2/TRBV6-3
cdr3_aa: CASSYRRGGGSNQPQHF

d_call: -
v_call: TRBV6-6
cdr3_aa: CASRGWSLRGSYTQYF

d_call: -
v_call: TRBV6-2/TRBV6-3
cdr3_aa: CASSYSQGGAYEQYF

d_call: -
v_call: TRBV18
cdr3_aa: CASSPIGTANTGELFF

d_call: -
v_call: TRBV7-2
cdr3_aa: CASSRDVSHNSPLHF

d_call: TRBD1
v_call: TRBV6-2/TRBV6-3
cdr3_aa: CASSYWDRGEQFF

d_call: TRBD1
v_call: TRBV27
cdr3_aa: CASSLGDRGYEQYF

d_call: -
v_call: TRBV12-3/TRBV12-4
cdr3_aa: CASRRTKNRGGGSYEQYF

d_call: -
v_call: TRBV11-2
cdr3_aa: CASSHFGRDTEAFF